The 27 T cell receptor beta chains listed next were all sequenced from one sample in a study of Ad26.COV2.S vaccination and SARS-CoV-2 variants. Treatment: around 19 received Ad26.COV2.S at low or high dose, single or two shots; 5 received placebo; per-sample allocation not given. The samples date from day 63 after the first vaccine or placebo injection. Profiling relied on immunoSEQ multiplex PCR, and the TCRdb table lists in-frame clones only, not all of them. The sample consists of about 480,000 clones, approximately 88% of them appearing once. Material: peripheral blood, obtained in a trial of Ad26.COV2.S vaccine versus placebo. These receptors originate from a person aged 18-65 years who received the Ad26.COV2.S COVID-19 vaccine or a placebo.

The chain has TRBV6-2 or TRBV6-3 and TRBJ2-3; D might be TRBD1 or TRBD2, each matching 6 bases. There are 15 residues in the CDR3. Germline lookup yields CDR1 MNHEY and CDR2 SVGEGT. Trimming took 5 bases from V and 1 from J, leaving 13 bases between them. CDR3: CASSTTRGGTDTQYF. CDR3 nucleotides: TGTGCCAGCAGTACTACGAGGGGGGGCACAGATACGCAGTATTTT.

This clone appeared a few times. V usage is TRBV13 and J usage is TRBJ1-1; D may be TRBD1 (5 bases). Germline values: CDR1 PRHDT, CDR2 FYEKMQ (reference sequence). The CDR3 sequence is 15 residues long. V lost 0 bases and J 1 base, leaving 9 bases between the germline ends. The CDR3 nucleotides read TGTGCCAGCAGCTTAGGTGACAGTGGGAACACTGAAGCTTTCTTT. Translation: CASSLGDSGNTEAFF.

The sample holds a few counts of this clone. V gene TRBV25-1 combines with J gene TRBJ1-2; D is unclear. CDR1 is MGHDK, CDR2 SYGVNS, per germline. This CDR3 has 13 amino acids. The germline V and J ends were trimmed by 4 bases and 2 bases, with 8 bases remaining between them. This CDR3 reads CASSGTVNYGYTF. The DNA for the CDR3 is TGTGCCAGCAGTGGGACGGTAAACTATGGCTACACCTTC.

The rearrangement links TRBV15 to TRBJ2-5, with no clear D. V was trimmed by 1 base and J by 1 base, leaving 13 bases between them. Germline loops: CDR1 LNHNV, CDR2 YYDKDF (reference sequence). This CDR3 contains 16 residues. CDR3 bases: TGTGCCACCAGCAGAGTCGCAACCGGGCCCCAAGAGACCCAGTACTTC. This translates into CATSRVATGPQETQYF.

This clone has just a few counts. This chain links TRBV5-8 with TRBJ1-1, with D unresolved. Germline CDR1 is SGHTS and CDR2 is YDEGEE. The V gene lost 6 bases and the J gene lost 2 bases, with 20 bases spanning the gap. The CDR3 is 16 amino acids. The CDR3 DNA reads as TGTGCCAGCACCATTCCGGGAGGGTTCGGTAACACTGAAGCTTTCTTT. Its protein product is CASTIPGGFGNTEAFF. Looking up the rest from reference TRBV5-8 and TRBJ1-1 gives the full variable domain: EAGVTQSPTHLIKTRGQQATLRCSPISGHTSVYWYQQALGLGLQFLLWYDEGEERNRGNFPPRFSGRQFPNYSSELNVNALELEDSALYLCASTIPGGFGNTEAFFGQGTRLTVV.

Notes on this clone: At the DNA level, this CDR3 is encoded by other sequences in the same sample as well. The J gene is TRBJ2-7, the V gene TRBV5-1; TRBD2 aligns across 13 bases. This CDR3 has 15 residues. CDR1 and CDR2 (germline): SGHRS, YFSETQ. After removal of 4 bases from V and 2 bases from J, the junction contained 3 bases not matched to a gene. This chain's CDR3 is CASSPGTSGTYEQYF. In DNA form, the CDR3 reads TGCGCCAGCAGCCCTGGGACTAGCGGGACCTACGAGCAGTACTTC.

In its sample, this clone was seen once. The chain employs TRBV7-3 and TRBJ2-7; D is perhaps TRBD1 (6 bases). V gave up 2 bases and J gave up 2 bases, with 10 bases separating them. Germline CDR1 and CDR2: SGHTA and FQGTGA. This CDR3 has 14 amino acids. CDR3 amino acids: CASSLSAGAYEQYF. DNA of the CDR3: TGTGCCAGCAGCTTATCGGCAGGGGCCTACGAGCAGTACTTC.

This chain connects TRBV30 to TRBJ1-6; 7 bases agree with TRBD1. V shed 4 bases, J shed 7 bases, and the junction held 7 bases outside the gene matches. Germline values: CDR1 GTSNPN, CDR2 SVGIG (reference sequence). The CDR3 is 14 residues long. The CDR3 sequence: CAWTRQGQNSPLHF. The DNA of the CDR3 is TGTGCCTGGACGCGACAGGGACAGAATTCACCCCTCCACTTT.

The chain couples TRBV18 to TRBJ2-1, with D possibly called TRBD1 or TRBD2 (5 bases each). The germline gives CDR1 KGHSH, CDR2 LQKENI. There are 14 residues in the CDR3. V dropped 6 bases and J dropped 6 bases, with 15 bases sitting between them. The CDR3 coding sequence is TGTGCCAGCTCCGGGGCCCGTGGTCGCAATGAGCAGTTCTTC. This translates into CASSGARGRNEQFF.

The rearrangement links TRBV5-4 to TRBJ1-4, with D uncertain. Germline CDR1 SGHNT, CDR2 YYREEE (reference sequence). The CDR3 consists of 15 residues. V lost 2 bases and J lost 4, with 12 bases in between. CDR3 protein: CASSLGESDNEKLFF. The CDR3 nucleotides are TGTGCCAGCAGCTTAGGAGAGTCCGATAATGAAAAACTGTTTTTT. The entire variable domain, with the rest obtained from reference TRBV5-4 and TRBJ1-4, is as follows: ETGVTQSPTHLIKTRGQQVTLRCSSQSGHNTVSWYQQALGQGPQFIFQYYREEENGRGNFPPRFSGLQFPNYSSELNVNALELDDSALYLCASSLGESDNEKLFFGSGTQLSVL.

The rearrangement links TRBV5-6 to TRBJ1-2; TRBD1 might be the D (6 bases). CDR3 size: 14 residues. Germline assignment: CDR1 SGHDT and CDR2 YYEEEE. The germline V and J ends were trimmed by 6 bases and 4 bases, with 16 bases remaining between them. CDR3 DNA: TGTGCCAGCACCGACGGACAGCCCGGCTATGGCTACACCTTC. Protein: CASTDGQPGYGYTF.

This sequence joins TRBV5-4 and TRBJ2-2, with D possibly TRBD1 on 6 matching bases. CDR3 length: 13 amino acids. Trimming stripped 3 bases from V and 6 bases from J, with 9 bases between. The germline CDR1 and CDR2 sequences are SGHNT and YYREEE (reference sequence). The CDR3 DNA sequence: TGTGCCAGCAGCTCACAGGGTCCCGGGGAGCTGTTTTTT. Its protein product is CASSSQGPGELFF.

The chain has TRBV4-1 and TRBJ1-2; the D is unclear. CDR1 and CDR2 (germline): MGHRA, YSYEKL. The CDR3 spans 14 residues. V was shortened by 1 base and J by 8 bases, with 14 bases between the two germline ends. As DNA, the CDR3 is TGCGCCAGCAGCCAAGGCACGAGGCCGGGGGGCTACACCTTC. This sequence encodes CASSQGTRPGGYTF.

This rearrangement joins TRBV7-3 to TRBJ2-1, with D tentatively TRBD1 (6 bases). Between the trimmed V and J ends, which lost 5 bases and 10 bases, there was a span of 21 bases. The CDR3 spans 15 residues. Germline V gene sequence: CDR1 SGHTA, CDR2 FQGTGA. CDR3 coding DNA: TGTGCCAGCAGCCCCCAGGGGCAGGGGTTCGGGGAGCAGTTCTTC. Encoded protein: CASSPQGQGFGEQFF.

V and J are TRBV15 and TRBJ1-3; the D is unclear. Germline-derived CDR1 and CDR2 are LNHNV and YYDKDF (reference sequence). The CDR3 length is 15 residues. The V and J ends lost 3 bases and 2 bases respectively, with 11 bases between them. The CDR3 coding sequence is TGTGCCACCAGCAGGCCGGGAAGCCCTGGAAACACCATATATTTT. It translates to CATSRPGSPGNTIYF.

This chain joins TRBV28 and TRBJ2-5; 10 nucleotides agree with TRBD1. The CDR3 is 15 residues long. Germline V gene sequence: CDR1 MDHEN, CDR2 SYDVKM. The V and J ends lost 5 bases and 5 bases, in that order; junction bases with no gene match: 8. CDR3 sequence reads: CASSTRQGARETQYF. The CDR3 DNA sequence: TGTGCCAGCAGTACCCGACAGGGGGCGCGGGAGACCCAGTACTTC.

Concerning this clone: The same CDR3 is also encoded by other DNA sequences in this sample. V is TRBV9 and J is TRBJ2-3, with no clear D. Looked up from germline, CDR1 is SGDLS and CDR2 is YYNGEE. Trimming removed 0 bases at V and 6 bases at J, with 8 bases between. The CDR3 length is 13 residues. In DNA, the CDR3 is TGTGCCAGCAGCGTAGGGGGTAGGGATACGCAGTATTTT. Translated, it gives CASSVGGRDTQYF.

In DNA form, the CDR3 reads TGTGCCAGCAGCCCGGGGTGGGACATTCAGTACTTC. This sequence encodes CASSPGWDIQYF. V and J are TRBV6-6 and TRBJ2-4; the D gene is possibly TRBD2 (5 bases). This CDR3 has 12 amino acids. Deletions cut 6 bases from V and 8 bases from J, with 11 bases between. Germline assignment: CDR1 MNHNY and CDR2 SVGAGI (reference sequence).

The CDR3 nucleotides read TGTGCCTGGAGTGTAGGACTAGCGGGGGGCACCGGGGAGCTGTTTTTT. It is translated as CAWSVGLAGGTGELFF. The J gene is TRBJ2-2, the V gene TRBV30; 14 nucleotides align to TRBD2. The CDR3 contains 16 residues. After removal of 0 bases from V and 4 bases from J, the junction contained 1 base not matched to a gene. Germline CDR1 GTSNPN, CDR2 SVGIG (reference sequence).

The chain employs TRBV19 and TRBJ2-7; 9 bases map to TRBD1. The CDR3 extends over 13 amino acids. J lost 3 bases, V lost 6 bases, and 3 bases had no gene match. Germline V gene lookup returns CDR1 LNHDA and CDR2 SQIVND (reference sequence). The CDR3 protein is CASRDRGNYEQYF. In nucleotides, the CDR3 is TGTGCCAGTAGAGACAGGGGGAACTACGAGCAGTACTTC.

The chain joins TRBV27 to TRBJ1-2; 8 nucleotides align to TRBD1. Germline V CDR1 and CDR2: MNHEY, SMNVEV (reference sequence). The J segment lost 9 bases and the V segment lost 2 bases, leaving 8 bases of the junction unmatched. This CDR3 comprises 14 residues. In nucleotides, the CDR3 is TGTGCCAGCAGTTTAGCAGGGGGCTCCGGAAGCTACACCTTC. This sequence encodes CASSLAGGSGSYTF.

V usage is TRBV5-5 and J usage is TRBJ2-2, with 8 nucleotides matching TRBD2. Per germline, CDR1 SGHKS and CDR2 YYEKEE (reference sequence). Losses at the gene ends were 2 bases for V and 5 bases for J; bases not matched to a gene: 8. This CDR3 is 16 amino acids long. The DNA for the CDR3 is TGTGCCAGCAGCTTTCAATGGCCTAGCGGGACCGGGGAGCTGTTTTTT. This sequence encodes CASSFQWPSGTGELFF.

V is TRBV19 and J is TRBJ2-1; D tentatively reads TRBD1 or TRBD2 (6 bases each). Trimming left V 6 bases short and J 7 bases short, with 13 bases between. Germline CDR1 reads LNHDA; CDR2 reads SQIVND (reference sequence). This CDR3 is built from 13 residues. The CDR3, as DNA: TGTGCCAGTAGGATCCTAGGGGGGAATGAGCAGTTCTTC. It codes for CASRILGGNEQFF.

The CDR3, as DNA: TGTGCCAGCAGACCTAGACCCTATAGCAATCAGCCCCAGCATTTT. As protein: CASRPRPYSNQPQHF. J is TRBJ1-5 and V is TRBV27; D not resolved. The CDR3 runs 15 residues. Per germline, CDR1 MNHEY and CDR2 SMNVEV (reference sequence). V was trimmed by 6 bases and J by 0 bases, leaving 12 bases between them.

As DNA, the CDR3 is TGTGCCAGCAGCTCTGGGACTAATAGCGGGGAGCTGTTTTTT. Translating it yields CASSSGTNSGELFF. The chain recombines TRBV7-9 with TRBJ2-2; 7 nucleotides align to TRBD2. V lost 4 bases, J lost 7 bases, and 6 bases stayed unmatched. This CDR3 is built from 14 residues. The V gene's germline CDR1 is SEHNR and CDR2 FQNEAQ (reference sequence).

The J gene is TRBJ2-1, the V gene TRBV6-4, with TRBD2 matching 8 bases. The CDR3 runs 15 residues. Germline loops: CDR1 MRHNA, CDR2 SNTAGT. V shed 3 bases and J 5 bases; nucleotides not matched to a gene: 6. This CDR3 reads CASSEEAGVNNEQFF. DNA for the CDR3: TGTGCCAGCAGTGAGGAAGCGGGGGTAAACAATGAGCAGTTCTTC.

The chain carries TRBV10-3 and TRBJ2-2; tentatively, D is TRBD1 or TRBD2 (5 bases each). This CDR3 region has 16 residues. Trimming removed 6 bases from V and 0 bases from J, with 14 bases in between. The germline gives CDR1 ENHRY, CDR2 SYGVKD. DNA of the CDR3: TGTGCCATCAGGGATACGGGGCTCGCGAACACCGGGGAGCTGTTTTTT. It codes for CAIRDTGLANTGELFF.